This passage covers 8 T cell receptor beta chains from one sample sequenced in a study of cytomegalovirus exposure and HLA in healthy donors. The protocol was immunoSEQ multiplex PCR, while the TCRdb copy is restricted to in-frame clones and leaves out a portion. The table has some 61,000 clones, approximately 97% seen once. Sequenced sample: PBMCs. These receptors all come from a woman aged 18-29 years in good health and CMV-seropositive.

The V gene is TRBV6-1, the J gene TRBJ1-5; tentative D call: TRBD1 (6 bases). Germline assignment: CDR1 MNHNS and CDR2 SASEGT. With 6 bases removed from V and 5 bases from J, the gap between germline ends came to 11 bases. The CDR3 is 13 amino acids. The CDR3 sequence is CASSIQGHQPQHF. The DNA of the CDR3 is TGTGCCAGCAGCATACAGGGCCATCAGCCCCAGCATTTT.

This chain links TRBV6-6 with TRBJ2-7; 10 bases are a match to TRBD2. In germline, CDR1 is MNHNY, CDR2 SVGAGI (reference sequence). This CDR3 contains 14 residues. Germline trimming cut 6 bases from V and 1 base from J; bases unmatched to any gene: 3. CDR3 loop: CASSSSGRSYEQYF. The CDR3, as DNA: TGTGCCAGCAGCTCTAGCGGGAGATCCTACGAGCAGTACTTC.

The gene calls are TRBV9 and TRBJ2-7, with 9 nucleotides matching TRBD1. V dropped 4 bases and J dropped 5; count of bases not matched to a gene: 10. This CDR3 contains 15 residues. CDR1 is SGDLS, CDR2 YYNGEE, per germline. The CDR3 DNA is TGTGCCAGCAGCTCGCGACAGGGGGTGGTCGACGAGCAGTACTTC. Translating it yields CASSSRQGVVDEQYF.

The chain joins TRBV9 to TRBJ2-7, with 9 nucleotides matching TRBD2. V was clipped by 0 bases and J by 3 bases; unmatched bases: 4. Germline V CDR1 and CDR2: SGDLS, YYNGEE. This CDR3 comprises 15 residues. For the CDR3, the DNA is TGTGCCAGCAGCGTAGAGGCTAGCGGGAACTACGAGCAGTACTTC. Its translation is CASSVEASGNYEQYF.

The chain uses TRBV28 and TRBJ2-3, with D unclear. This CDR3 spans 17 amino acids. The germline V gene encodes CDR1 MDHEN and CDR2 SYDVKM. V was clipped by 2 bases and J by 1 base, with 16 bases between them. CDR3 in DNA: TGTGCCAGCAGTTTAAGAGGAGTCCCCACGGGCACAGATACGCAGTATTTT. This translates into CASSLRGVPTGTDTQYF.

The CDR3 coding sequence is TGTGCCAGCAGTGAAATTCACACGGGACAGCAATCCTACGAGCAGTACTTC. Its translation: CASSEIHTGQQSYEQYF. The chain is built from TRBV28 and TRBJ2-7; 7 nucleotides match TRBD1. V gave up 5 bases and J gave up 1 base; unmatched junction bases: 14. The CDR3 runs 17 residues. Germline CDR1 MDHEN, CDR2 SYDVKM. The full variable domain, rest sourced from reference TRBV28 and TRBJ2-7, is DVKVTQSSRYLVKRTGEKVFLECVQDMDHENMFWYRQDPGLGLRLIYFSYDVKMKEKGDIPEGYSVSREKKERFSLILESASTNQTSMYLCASSEIHTGQQSYEQYFGPGTRLTVT.

The chain links TRBV28 to TRBJ1-5; 8 bases agree with TRBD1. V lost 10 bases, J lost 9 bases, and 5 bases stayed unmatched. Germline-derived CDR1 and CDR2 are MDHEN and SYDVKM. There are 11 residues in the CDR3. The CDR3 sequence: CATSGGLPQHF. The CDR3 DNA follows: TGTGCCACATCAGGGGGCCTGCCCCAGCATTTT.

The chain links TRBV11-3 to TRBJ2-5; D is possibly TRBD1 (6 bases). This CDR3 spans 14 amino acids. Deletions cut 5 bases from V and 3 bases from J, with 13 bases between. Looked up from germline, CDR1 is SGHNT and CDR2 is YENEEA. CDR3 coding DNA: TGTGCCAGCAGCGTCGGCAGGGGAGAAGAGACCCAGTACTTC. Translating gives CASSVGRGEETQYF.